This T cell receptor (beta chain) was recorded in a study of shared clonotypes between healthy human individuals. V was cut by 2 bases and J by 5 bases, with 15 bases left in between. Germline lookup yields CDR1 SGHTA and CDR2 FQGNSA. The CDR3 extends over 15 amino acids. Genomic DNA of every subset was divided equally among multiple immunoSEQ plates. Assay: immunoSEQ multiplex PCR; the TCRdb copy retains only in-frame clones and omits some. The sample carries roughly 1.4 million clones, approximately 98.5% recorded once. The study's findings and limits: The study found lower generation probabilities in non-shared clonotypes than in those shared by all four donors.

Concerning this clone itself: The target antigen is unknown.

Sequencing was performed on naive CD4+ T cells sorted from blood. Stated subset: CD45RA+ positively selected. This chain joins TRBV7-2 and TRBJ2-5, with D perhaps being TRBD1 or TRBD2 (5 bases each). This receptor was taken from a man aged 25 to 40 in good health. CDR3 region: CASSLSPGDGETQYF. CDR3 nucleotides: TGTGCCAGCAGCTTATCGCCCGGGGACGGCGAGACCCAGTACTTC. Full variable domain (outside the CDR3, taken from reference TRBV7-2 and TRBJ2-5): GAGVSQSPSNKVTEKGKDVELRCDPISGHTALYWYRQSLGQGLEFLIYFQGNSAPDKSGLPSDRFSAERTGGSVSTLTIQRTQQEDSAVYLCASSLSPGDGETQYFGPGTRLLVL.